The following is a TCR beta chain sequence with its context. The antigen remains unidentified. Only in-frame clones appear in the TCRdb table, and some are missing; sequencing was by immunoSEQ multiplex PCR. The sample contains 70,000 to 85,000 clones, more than 70% of which appear only once. Approximately 1.8 micrograms of genomic DNA came from cryopreserved PBMCs for TCR beta libraries. The data belong to a study of cytotoxic CD8 clonotypes in ibrutinib-treated CLL. Study-wide background: Among patients, approximately 24 responded partially and 2 completely; around 15 then stayed remitted and 12 progressed after median roughly 73 months.

Findings and limits, study-wide: Under treatment, the uncommon public clonotypes either contracted or remained stable. Clonality, elevated at ibrutinib response, dropped back toward baseline at progression.

The sequenced sample was PBMCs, obtained at disease progression, from a patient treated with ibrutinib. This sequence was found in a human donor with chronic lymphocytic leukemia.

The CDR3 bases are TGCGCCAGCAGCCAAGTTAGCATTGGGCTCTACGAGCAGTACTTC. Translated, it gives CASSQVSIGLYEQYF. This chain joins TRBV4-1 and TRBJ2-7; D remains ambiguous. The CDR3 sequence is 15 residues long. V was shortened by 1 base and J by 3 bases, with 13 bases between the two germline ends. Per germline, CDR1 MGHRA and CDR2 YSYEKL.